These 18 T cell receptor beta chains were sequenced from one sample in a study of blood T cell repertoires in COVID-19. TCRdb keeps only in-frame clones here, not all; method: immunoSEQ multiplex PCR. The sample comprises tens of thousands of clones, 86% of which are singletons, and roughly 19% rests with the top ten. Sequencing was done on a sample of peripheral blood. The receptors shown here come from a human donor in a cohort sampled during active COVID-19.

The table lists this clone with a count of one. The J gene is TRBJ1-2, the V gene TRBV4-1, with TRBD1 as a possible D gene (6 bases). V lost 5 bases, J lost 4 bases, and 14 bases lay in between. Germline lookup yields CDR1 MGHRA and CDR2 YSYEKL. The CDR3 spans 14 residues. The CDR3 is CASSDGDNLYGYTF. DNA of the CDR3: TGCGCCAGCAGCGACGGGGACAATCTCTATGGCTACACCTTC.

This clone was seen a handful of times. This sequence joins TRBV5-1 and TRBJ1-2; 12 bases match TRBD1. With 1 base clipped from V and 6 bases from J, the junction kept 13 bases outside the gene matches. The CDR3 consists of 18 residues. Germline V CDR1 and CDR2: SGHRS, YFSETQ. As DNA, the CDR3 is TGCGCCAGCAGCTTGACTCCGGGACAGGGGGCGGCTTGGGATGGCTACACCTTC. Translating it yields CASSLTPGQGAAWDGYTF.

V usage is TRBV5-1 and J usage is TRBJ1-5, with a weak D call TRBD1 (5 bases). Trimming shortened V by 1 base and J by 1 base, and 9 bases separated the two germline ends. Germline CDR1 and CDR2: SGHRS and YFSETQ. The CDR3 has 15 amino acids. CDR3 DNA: TGCGCCAGCAGCTTGTACCAGGGAAGCAATCAGCCCCAGCATTTT. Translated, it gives CASSLYQGSNQPQHF.

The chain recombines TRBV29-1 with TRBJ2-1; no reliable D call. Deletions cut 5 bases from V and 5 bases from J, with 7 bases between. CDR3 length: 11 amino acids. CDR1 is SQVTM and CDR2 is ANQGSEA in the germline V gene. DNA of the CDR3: TGCAGCGTTATCCCGGACAATGAGCAGTTCTTC. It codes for CSVIPDNEQFF.

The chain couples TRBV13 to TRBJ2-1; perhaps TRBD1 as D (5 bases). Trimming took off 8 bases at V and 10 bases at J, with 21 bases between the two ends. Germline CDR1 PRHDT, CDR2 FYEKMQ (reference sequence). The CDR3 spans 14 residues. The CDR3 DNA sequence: TGTGCCAGCGTGCACAGTTGGACACAGCCGGAGCAGTTCTTC. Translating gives CASVHSWTQPEQFF.

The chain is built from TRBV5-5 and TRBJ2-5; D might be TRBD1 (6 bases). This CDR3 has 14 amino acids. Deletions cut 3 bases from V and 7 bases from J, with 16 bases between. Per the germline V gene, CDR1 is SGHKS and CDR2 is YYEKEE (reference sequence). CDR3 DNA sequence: TGTGCCAGCAGCTCTATGACAGGTTCGTCGACCCAGTACTTC. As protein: CASSSMTGSSTQYF.

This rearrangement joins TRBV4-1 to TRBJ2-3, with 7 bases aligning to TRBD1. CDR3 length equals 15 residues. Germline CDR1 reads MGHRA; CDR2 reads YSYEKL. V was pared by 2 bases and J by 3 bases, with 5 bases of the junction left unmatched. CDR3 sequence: CASSQPRQGTDTQYF. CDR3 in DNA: TGCGCCAGCAGCCAACCTAGACAGGGAACAGATACGCAGTATTTT.

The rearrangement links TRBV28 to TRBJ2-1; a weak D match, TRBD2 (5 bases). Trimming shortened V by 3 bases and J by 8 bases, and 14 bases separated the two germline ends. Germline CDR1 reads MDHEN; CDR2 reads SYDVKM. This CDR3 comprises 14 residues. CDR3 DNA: TGTGCCAGCAGTTTCAGAGGGTCCGGGTATGAGCAGTTCTTC. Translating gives CASSFRGSGYEQFF.

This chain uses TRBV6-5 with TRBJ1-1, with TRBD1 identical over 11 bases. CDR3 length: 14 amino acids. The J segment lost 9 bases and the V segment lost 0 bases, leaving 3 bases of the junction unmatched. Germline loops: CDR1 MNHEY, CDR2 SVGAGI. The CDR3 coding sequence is TGTGCCAGCAGTTACTCCCGGGACAGGGGGAAAGCTTTCTTT. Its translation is CASSYSRDRGKAFF.

In DNA, the CDR3 is TGTGCCAGCAGCCTAGACAGGGGAAACACCATATATTTT. Amino acid sequence: CASSLDRGNTIYF. The chain employs TRBV7-9 and TRBJ1-3, with TRBD1 as a possible D gene (6 bases). V was cut by 5 bases and J by 4 bases, with 9 bases left in between. This CDR3 spans 13 amino acids. Germline lookup yields CDR1 SEHNR and CDR2 FQNEAQ (reference sequence).

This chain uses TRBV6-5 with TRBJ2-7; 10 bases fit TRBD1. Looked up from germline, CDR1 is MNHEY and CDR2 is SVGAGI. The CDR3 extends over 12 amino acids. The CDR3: CTVDRGRNEQYF. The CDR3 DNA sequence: TGTACAGTAGACAGGGGGCGGAACGAGCAGTACTTC.

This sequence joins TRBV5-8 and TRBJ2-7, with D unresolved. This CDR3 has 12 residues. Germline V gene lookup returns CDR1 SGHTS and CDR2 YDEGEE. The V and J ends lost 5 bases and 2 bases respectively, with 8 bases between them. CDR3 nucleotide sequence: TGTGCCAGCAGGAGTGATGCCTACGAGCAGTACTTC. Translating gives CASRSDAYEQYF.

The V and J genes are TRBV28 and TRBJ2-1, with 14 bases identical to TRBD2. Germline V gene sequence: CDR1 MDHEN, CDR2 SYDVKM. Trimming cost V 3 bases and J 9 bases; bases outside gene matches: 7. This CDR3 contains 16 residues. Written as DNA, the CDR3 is TGTGCCAGCAGTTTGGGACTAGCGGGGGTCGAGGGTGAGCAGTTCTTC. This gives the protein CASSLGLAGVEGEQFF. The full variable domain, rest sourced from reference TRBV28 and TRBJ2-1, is DVKVTQSSRYLVKRTGEKVFLECVQDMDHENMFWYRQDPGLGLRLIYFSYDVKMKEKGDIPEGYSVSREKKERFSLILESASTNQTSMYLCASSLGLAGVEGEQFFGPGTRLTVL.

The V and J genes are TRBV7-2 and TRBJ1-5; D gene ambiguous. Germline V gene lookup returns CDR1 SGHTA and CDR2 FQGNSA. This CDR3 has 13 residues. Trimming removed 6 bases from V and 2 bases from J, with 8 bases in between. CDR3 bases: TGTGCCAGCAGTACCGGGGGCAATCAGCCCCAGCATTTT. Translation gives CASSTGGNQPQHF.

CDR3 region: CASSPHPLKRGKATEAFF. CDR3 coding DNA: TGTGCCAGCAGCCCCCACCCTCTCAAGCGGGGTAAGGCCACTGAAGCTTTCTTT. The genes are TRBV6-2 or TRBV6-3 and TRBJ1-1; D is undetermined. The CDR3 contains 18 residues. V lost 6 bases and J lost 4, with 27 bases in between. Germline lookup yields CDR1 MNHEY and CDR2 SVGEGT.

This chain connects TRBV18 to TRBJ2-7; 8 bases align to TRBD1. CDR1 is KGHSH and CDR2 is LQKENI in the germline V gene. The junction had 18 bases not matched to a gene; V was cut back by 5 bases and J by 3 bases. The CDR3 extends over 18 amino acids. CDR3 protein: CASSDRGGRPGPHYEQYF. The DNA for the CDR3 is TGTGCCAGCTCAGACAGGGGCGGACGCCCGGGTCCTCACTACGAGCAGTACTTC.

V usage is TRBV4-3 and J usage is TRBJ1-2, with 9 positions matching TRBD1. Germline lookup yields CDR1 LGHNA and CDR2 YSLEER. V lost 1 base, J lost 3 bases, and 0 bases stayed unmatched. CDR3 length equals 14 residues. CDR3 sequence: CASSQGDRDYGYTF. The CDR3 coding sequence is TGCGCCAGCAGCCAAGGGGACAGGGACTATGGCTACACCTTC.

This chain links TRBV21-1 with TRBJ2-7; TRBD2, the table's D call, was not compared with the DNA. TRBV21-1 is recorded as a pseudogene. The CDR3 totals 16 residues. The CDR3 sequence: CASSKCAAGERYEQYF. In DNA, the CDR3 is TGTGCCAGCAGCAAATGTGCAGCGGGAGAGAGATACGAGCAGTACTTC.